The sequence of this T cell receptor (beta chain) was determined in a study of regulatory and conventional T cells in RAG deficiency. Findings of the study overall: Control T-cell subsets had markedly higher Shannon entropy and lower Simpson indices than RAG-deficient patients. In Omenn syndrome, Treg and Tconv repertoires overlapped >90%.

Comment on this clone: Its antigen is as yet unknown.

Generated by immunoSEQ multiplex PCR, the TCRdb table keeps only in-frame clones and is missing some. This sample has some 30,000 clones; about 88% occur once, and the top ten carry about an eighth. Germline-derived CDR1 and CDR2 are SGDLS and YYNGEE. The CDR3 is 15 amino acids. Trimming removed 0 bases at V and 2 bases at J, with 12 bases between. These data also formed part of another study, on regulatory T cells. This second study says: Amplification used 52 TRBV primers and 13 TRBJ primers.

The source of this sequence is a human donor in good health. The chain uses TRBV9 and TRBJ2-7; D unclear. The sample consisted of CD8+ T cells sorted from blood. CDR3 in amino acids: CASSVDPLSAYEQYF. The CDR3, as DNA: TGTGCCAGCAGCGTAGACCCGCTATCGGCCTACGAGCAGTACTTC.